This is a list of T cell receptor beta chains from one sample in a study of shared clonotypes between healthy human individuals. Assay: immunoSEQ multiplex PCR; the TCRdb copy retains only in-frame clones and omits some. The top ten hold over 0.12% of the sample, which has millions of clones, around 90% seen once. Input material: naive CD4+ T cells sorted from blood. These receptors all stem from a man aged 18 to 30 in good health. Both conserved end residues are part of each CDR3. Each record gives: CDR3 length, V gene, clone size, J gene, D gene, CDR3 protein, CDR3 DNA. A D gene is named only where the DNA matches it firmly. A clone size is listed for some rows: how often the clone was seen (once, few, many), or a class if it is expanded.

cdr3_length: 15; v_call: TRBV15; clone_size: NA; j_call: TRBJ1-2; d_call: NA; cdr3_aa: CATSRGAGEYYGYTF; cdr3_nt: TGTGCCACCAGCAGAGGGGCAGGGGAGTACTATGGCTACACCTTC
cdr3_length: 15; v_call: TRBV10-3; clone_size: NA; j_call: TRBJ2-1; d_call: TRBD2; cdr3_aa: CAISGLAGDHNEQFF; cdr3_nt: TGTGCCATCAGCGGACTAGCGGGAGATCACAATGAGCAGTTCTTC
cdr3_length: 16; v_call: TRBV4-1; clone_size: NA; j_call: TRBJ2-6; d_call: NA; cdr3_aa: CASSRASQSGANVLTF; cdr3_nt: TGCGCCAGCAGCCGTGCCAGTCAGTCTGGGGCCAACGTCCTGACTTTC
cdr3_length: 10; v_call: TRBV20-1; clone_size: NA; j_call: TRBJ2-1; d_call: NA; cdr3_aa: CSAYYGEQFF; cdr3_nt: TGCAGTGCGTACTACGGCGAGCAGTTCTTC
cdr3_length: 15; v_call: TRBV25-1; clone_size: NA; j_call: TRBJ1-2; d_call: TRBD1; cdr3_aa: CASSEYSTGGAGYTF; cdr3_nt: TGTGCCAGCAGTGAATACTCAACAGGGGGCGCAGGCTACACCTTC
cdr3_length: 16; v_call: TRBV7-9; clone_size: NA; j_call: TRBJ1-2; d_call: NA; cdr3_aa: CASSLGGSRTNYGYTF; cdr3_nt: TGTGCCAGCAGCTTAGGGGGGTCAAGAACCAACTATGGCTACACCTTC
cdr3_length: 17; v_call: TRBV7-9; clone_size: NA; j_call: TRBJ1-1; d_call: NA; cdr3_aa: CASSSVSKQGIGTEAFF; cdr3_nt: TGTGCCAGCAGCTCAGTATCAAAACAGGGAATAGGCACTGAAGCTTTCTTT
cdr3_length: 15; v_call: TRBV6-5; clone_size: NA; j_call: TRBJ1-2; d_call: TRBD1; cdr3_aa: CASRPTGTSGYGYTF; cdr3_nt: TGTGCCAGCAGGCCGACAGGGACGAGTGGCTATGGCTACACCTTC
cdr3_length: 15; v_call: TRBV5-1; clone_size: once; j_call: TRBJ1-3; d_call: NA; cdr3_aa: CASSLRGSDGNTIYF; cdr3_nt: TGCGCCAGCAGCTTAAGGGGTTCCGATGGAAACACCATATATTTT
cdr3_length: 14; v_call: TRBV19; clone_size: few; j_call: TRBJ1-1; d_call: TRBD1; cdr3_aa: CASSIDTGEVRAFF; cdr3_nt: TGTGCCAGTAGTATAGACACAGGGGAAGTGAGGGCTTTCTTT
cdr3_length: 13; v_call: TRBV28; clone_size: NA; j_call: TRBJ2-7; d_call: NA; cdr3_aa: CASNSGFMYEQYF; cdr3_nt: TGTGCCAGCAATTCCGGGTTTATGTACGAGCAGTACTTC
cdr3_length: 15; v_call: TRBV6-6; clone_size: NA; j_call: TRBJ1-1; d_call: TRBD1; cdr3_aa: CASSTRDRGITEAFF; cdr3_nt: TGTGCCAGCAGTACCCGGGACAGGGGAATAACTGAAGCTTTCTTT
cdr3_length: 14; v_call: TRBV5-1; clone_size: NA; j_call: TRBJ1-4; d_call: NA; cdr3_aa: CASSLGNGNEKLFF; cdr3_nt: TGCGCCAGCAGCTTAGGGAATGGTAATGAAAAACTGTTTTTT
cdr3_length: 12; v_call: TRBV7-9; clone_size: NA; j_call: TRBJ2-2; d_call: NA; cdr3_aa: CASSPGPGELFF; cdr3_nt: TGTGCCAGCAGCCCAGGCCCCGGGGAGCTGTTTTTT
cdr3_length: 15; v_call: TRBV14; clone_size: once; j_call: TRBJ1-5; d_call: TRBD1; cdr3_aa: CASDGGQRSNQPQHF; cdr3_nt: TGTGCCAGCGACGGGGGACAGCGAAGCAATCAGCCCCAGCATTTT
cdr3_length: 11; v_call: TRBV20-1; clone_size: NA; j_call: TRBJ1-2; d_call: TRBD1; cdr3_aa: CSAAGQVRYTF; cdr3_nt: TGCAGTGCGGCAGGACAGGTCCGCTACACCTTC
cdr3_length: 15; v_call: TRBV9; clone_size: NA; j_call: TRBJ1-2; d_call: NA; cdr3_aa: CASSVALDSRYGYTF; cdr3_nt: TGTGCCAGCAGCGTAGCTCTCGACAGCCGCTATGGCTACACCTTC
cdr3_length: 14; v_call: TRBV11-2; clone_size: NA; j_call: TRBJ2-7; d_call: NA; cdr3_aa: CASSFPGDSYEQYF; cdr3_nt: TGTGCCAGCAGCTTTCCCGGCGACTCCTACGAGCAGTACTTC